This T cell receptor beta chain was observed in a study of OX40 agonist ivuxolimab in advanced cancers. Across the study: Anti-PD-1, anti-PD-L1 or anti-CTLA-4 therapy given earlier was allowed, and roughly 40% had some.

CDR1 is SQVTM and CDR2 is ANQGSEA in the germline V gene. The CDR3 loop spans 12 amino acids. J lost 4 bases, V lost 4 bases, and 3 bases had no gene match. This clone was seen a few times. Sequenced by immunoSEQ multiplex PCR; TCRdb stores in-frame clones only, minus some. This table has 40,000 to 60,000 clones, 60% to 80% appearing once. The TCR was taken from an adult with an advanced solid tumor such as melanoma, head and neck, liver or kidney cancer. This specimen consisted of CD4+ or CD8+ T cells sorted from blood, obtained in a trial of the OX40 agonist ivuxolimab. The gene calls are TRBV29-1 and TRBJ2-5; 7 nucleotides line up with TRBD1. CDR3 in amino acids: CSVGYRGETQYF. CDR3 coding DNA: TGCAGCGTTGGTTACAGGGGAGAGACCCAGTACTTC.